Reported below is one T cell receptor (beta chain). Its specificity is unknown. This sample was included in a study of PD-L1 blockade in urothelial cancer. For the study at large: Analysis of blood occurred 3 weeks (second dose) and 6 weeks after treatment start.

The templates were synthetic TCR analogs, and they were spiked into each PCR. Generated by immunoSEQ multiplex PCR, the TCRdb table keeps only in-frame clones and is missing some. The table lists 70,000 or so clones, approximately 80% of them singletons. Patients had locally advanced or metastatic urothelial carcinoma. Study-wide results and caveats: Improved survival was predicted by pretreatment blood TCR clonality below the median.

Germline V lookup: CDR1 MDHEN, CDR2 SYDVKM. The junction had 6 bases not matched to a gene; V was cut back by 6 bases and J by 3 bases. The CDR3 has 15 amino acids. The material sequenced was PBMCs, taken around atezolizumab (anti-PD-L1) treatment. The V gene is TRBV28, the J gene TRBJ2-2, with TRBD2 identical over 8 bases. The receptor's source is a man in his 70s with urothelial cancer. CDR3 region: CASSAGTRYTGELFF. CDR3 coding DNA: TGTGCCAGCAGCGCCGGGACTAGGTACACCGGGGAGCTGTTTTTT.